This entry lists 21 T cell receptor beta chains sequenced from one sample in a study of blood T cell repertoires in COVID-19. Clones were sequenced by immunoSEQ multiplex PCR, and TCRdb holds only the in-frame ones, with some missing. The sample shows 300,000 to 500,000 clones, approximately 87% of them seen only once. The sample comprised PBMCs or T cells enriched from blood (not recorded which). Receptor source: a woman aged 25 to 39 with acute COVID-19.

The chain combines TRBV7-8 with TRBJ2-1; TRBD2 agrees at 11 bases. The germline CDR1 and CDR2 sequences are SGHVS and FQNEAQ. The CDR3 runs to 17 residues. Trimming at V came to 5 bases and at J to 6 bases, leaving 12 bases not matched to a gene. The CDR3 spells CASSLRGSGGAGNEQFF. CDR3 sequence (DNA): TGTGCCAGCAGCCTACGGGGTAGCGGGGGGGCAGGCAATGAGCAGTTCTTC.

The chain links TRBV28 to TRBJ2-5; 7 bases are a match to TRBD1. Germline CDR1 is MDHEN and CDR2 is SYDVKM. The CDR3 covers 14 residues. V lost 3 bases and J lost 2; bases outside the gene matches: 3. The chain's CDR3 is CASSFGRGQETQYF. DNA of the CDR3: TGTGCCAGCAGTTTCGGCAGGGGGCAAGAGACCCAGTACTTC.

The chain employs TRBV19 and TRBJ2-7, with TRBD1 matching over 7 bases. Germline CDR1 reads LNHDA; CDR2 reads SQIVND (reference sequence). CDR3 length: 15 amino acids. V shed 5 bases and J 7 bases; nucleotides not matched to a gene: 14. This chain's CDR3 is CASSLLGTANREQYF. The CDR3 DNA sequence: TGTGCCAGTAGTCTGCTCGGGACAGCTAATAGGGAGCAGTACTTC.

The CDR3 spells CASSPSPPSYRGTDTQYF. Written as DNA, the CDR3 is TGTGCCAGCAGCCCATCCCCCCCTTCGTACCGGGGCACAGATACGCAGTATTTT. This rearrangement joins TRBV7-3 to TRBJ2-3; no clear D. The CDR3 sequence is 18 residues long. Trimming removed 5 bases at V and 1 base at J, with 22 bases between. Germline CDR1 SGHTA, CDR2 FQGTGA.

The chain recombines TRBV3-1 (or the pseudogene TRBV3-2) with TRBJ1-5; 8 bases are shared with TRBD1. After removal of 4 bases from V and 1 base from J, the junction contained 3 bases not matched to a gene. The V gene's germline CDR1 is LGHDT and CDR2 YNNKEL (reference sequence). This CDR3 is 15 amino acids long. The CDR3 loop is CASSPGQGSNQPQHF. The DNA of the CDR3 is TGTGCCAGCAGCCCAGGACAGGGCAGCAATCAGCCCCAGCATTTT.

This clone was seen more than once but under ten times. The CDR3 region is CASSLQGWGYQPQHF. The CDR3 nucleotides are TGTGCCAGCAGCTTACAGGGATGGGGCTATCAGCCCCAGCATTTT. The chain joins TRBV11-3 to TRBJ1-5; D possibly corresponds to TRBD1 (5 bases). V was clipped by 2 bases and J by 5 bases, with 13 bases between them. The germline V gene has CDR1 SGHNT and CDR2 YENEEA. The CDR3 has 15 residues.

This chain links TRBV9 with TRBJ2-3; TRBD2 matches 8 bases. The CDR3 consists of 17 residues. Unmatched junction bases numbered 7, after V lost 0 bases and J lost 1 base. CDR1 and CDR2 (germline): SGDLS, YYNGEE. The chain's CDR3 is CASSVGRGGRGTDTQYF. CDR3 coding DNA: TGTGCCAGCAGCGTAGGACGGGGGGGCCGGGGCACAGATACGCAGTATTTT.

The table lists this clone with a count of one. V is TRBV20-1 and J is TRBJ1-2; the D gene is possibly TRBD1 (5 bases). Germline values: CDR1 DFQATT, CDR2 SNEGSKA (reference sequence). This CDR3 has 13 residues. V lost 3 bases and J lost 6, with 14 bases in between. CDR3 sequence: CSASGHPIDGYTF. The CDR3 coding sequence is TGCAGTGCTAGTGGACACCCGATTGATGGCTACACCTTC.

The V gene is TRBV4-1, the J gene TRBJ1-1; D possibly corresponds to TRBD1 (6 bases). Germline V gene data show CDR1 as MGHRA and CDR2 as YSYEKL. Trimming shortened V by 2 bases and J by 7 bases, and 14 bases separated the two germline ends. The CDR3 totals 14 residues. The CDR3 sequence is CASSQIIPGDEAFF. The CDR3, as DNA: TGCGCCAGCAGCCAAATCATACCAGGGGATGAAGCTTTCTTT.

A note on this clone: At one end the junction does not follow the germline gene, possibly because of a read error. V is TRBV6-5 and J is TRBJ2-1; 10 nucleotides agree with TRBD2. The length of the CDR3 is 16 residues. The germline CDR1 and CDR2 sequences are MNHEY and SVGAGI. The CDR3: CASTYTSGAIYNEQFF. The CDR3 DNA follows: TGTGCCAGCACTTACACTAGCGGGGCAATCTACAATGAGCAGTTCTTC.

The gene calls are TRBV7-9 and TRBJ2-3, with TRBD2 identical over 7 bases. The J segment lost 4 bases and the V segment lost 1 base, leaving 5 bases of the junction unmatched. Germline CDR1 is SEHNR and CDR2 is FQNEAQ (reference sequence). This CDR3 comprises 15 residues. In DNA, the CDR3 is TGTGCCAGCAGCTTAGTTGGGGGGGTCGCAGATACGCAGTATTTT. It encodes CASSLVGGVADTQYF.

This clone was picked up a small number of times. The chain combines TRBV29-1 with TRBJ1-2; D not resolved. Germline lookup yields CDR1 SQVTM and CDR2 ANQGSEA. Trimming took off 8 bases at V and 6 bases at J, with 7 bases between the two ends. This CDR3 contains 9 residues. The chain's CDR3 is CSTEDGYTF. The CDR3 DNA is TGCAGCACTGAGGATGGCTACACCTTC.

This chain uses TRBV2 with TRBJ2-7; a weak D match, TRBD2 (6 bases). Germline V gene lookup returns CDR1 SNHLY and CDR2 FYNNEI. The V end was cut by 0 bases, the J end by 4 bases, with 16 bases between. The CDR3 consists of 16 residues. CDR3: CASSEAELGAGYEQYF. The CDR3 region has the DNA TGTGCCAGCAGTGAAGCGGAGTTAGGGGCGGGGTACGAGCAGTACTTC.

CDR3 bases: TGTGCCATCAGTGAGATGACAGGGGGCGCTCAGCCCGGGGAGCTGTTTTTT. Amino acid sequence: CAISEMTGGAQPGELFF. This rearrangement joins TRBV10-3 to TRBJ2-2, with 10 positions matching TRBD1. The V gene end was trimmed by 2 bases and the J gene end by 6 bases; junction bases not matched to a gene: 9. Germline CDR1 is ENHRY and CDR2 is SYGVKD. The CDR3 extends over 17 amino acids.

The chain recombines TRBV25-1 with TRBJ1-2; D may be TRBD1 (6 bases). CDR3 length: 15 amino acids. The germline gives CDR1 MGHDK, CDR2 SYGVNS. Trimming left V 7 bases short and J 8 bases short, with 23 bases between. The CDR3 coding sequence is TGTGCCAGCACCGCCCGGGACAACTCCCTCCTCGGCTACACCTTC. The encoded protein is CASTARDNSLLGYTF.

The chain links TRBV30 to TRBJ1-1, with a weak D call TRBD1 (5 bases). This CDR3 spans 15 amino acids. Trimming left V 2 bases short and J 4 bases short, with 17 bases between. Germline V gene lookup returns CDR1 GTSNPN and CDR2 SVGIG (reference sequence). CDR3 DNA: TGTGCCTGGAGTAAGGGGCTCCGAAGGGGCACTGAAGCTTTCTTT. Protein: CAWSKGLRRGTEAFF.

The chain couples TRBV4-1 to TRBJ2-7; the match to TRBD1 covers 10 bases. The CDR3 sequence is 15 residues long. V was clipped by 3 bases and J by 1 base; unmatched bases: 3. Per the germline V gene, CDR1 is MGHRA and CDR2 is YSYEKL. The CDR3 reads CASSQGTGVSYEQYF. CDR3 nucleotide sequence: TGCGCCAGCAGCCAGGGGACAGGGGTTTCCTACGAGCAGTACTTC.

V is TRBV7-2 and J is TRBJ1-6; 7 bases match TRBD1. After removal of 3 bases from V and 9 bases from J, the junction contained 5 bases not matched to a gene. The V gene's germline CDR1 is SGHTA and CDR2 FQGNSA. The CDR3 is 14 residues long. The CDR3 nucleotides are TGTGCCAGCAGCTTTCAGGGGGTGATTTCACCCCTCCACTTT. Protein product: CASSFQGVISPLHF.

Concerning this clone: Within the sample, other DNA sequences also encode this same CDR3. The J gene is TRBJ1-6, the V gene TRBV18; 7 bases line up with TRBD1. In germline, CDR1 is KGHSH, CDR2 LQKENI. The CDR3 is 15 amino acids. Unmatched junction bases numbered 1, after V lost 4 bases and J lost 1 base. This chain's CDR3 is CASSQQGSYNSPLHF. In nucleotides, the CDR3 is TGTGCCAGCTCACAACAGGGGTCCTATAATTCACCCCTCCACTTT. Complete variable domain (other parts from reference TRBV18 and TRBJ1-6): NAGVMQNPRHLVRRRGQEARLRCSPMKGHSHVYWYRQLPEEGLKFMVYLQKENIIDESGMPKERFSAEFPKEGPSILRIQQVVRGDSAAYFCASSQQGSYNSPLHFGNGTRLTVT.

The chain carries TRBV30 and TRBJ2-1, with TRBD2 as a possible D gene (7 bases). Trimming removed 0 bases from V and 7 bases from J, with 13 bases in between. This CDR3 is built from 14 residues. Germline V gene data show CDR1 as GTSNPN and CDR2 as SVGIG (reference sequence). This chain's CDR3 is CAWSVRGGANEQFF. CDR3 DNA sequence: TGTGCCTGGAGTGTAAGGGGGGGGGCAAATGAGCAGTTCTTC.

The CDR3 loop is CSASRDTQYF. CDR3 DNA sequence: TGCAGTGCTAGCAGGGATACGCAGTATTTT. The rearrangement uses TRBV20-1 and TRBJ2-3; D remains ambiguous. Trimming shortened V by 3 bases and J by 6 bases, and 4 bases separated the two germline ends. The CDR3 sequence is 10 residues long. From germline, CDR1 is DFQATT and CDR2 SNEGSKA (reference sequence).